This T cell receptor beta chain was profiled in a study of blood T cell repertoires in COVID-19. For the study at large: Donors in the United States, Italy and Spain gave samples during acute or convalescent COVID-19. Sample material is recorded as cDNA or gDNA derived from T cells, B-cell-depleted T cells, or PBMCs.

The trim removed 10 bases at V and 2 bases at J, leaving 10 bases unmatched. The CDR3 sequence is 14 residues long. Germline V lookup: CDR1 SGHRS, CDR2 YFSETQ. Original analysis: Reference gene primer amplification in the assay estimated nucleated cell counts. TCRdb's table, derived via immunoSEQ multiplex PCR, lists solely in-frame clones and lacks some. V and J calls and clone size are copied from that table; D and trimming were computed from the DNA. Found here are approximately 170,000 clones, roughly 89% of them singletons; the top ten hold roughly 3.6%. The rearrangement links TRBV5-1 to TRBJ2-5; 8 bases match TRBD2. The material sequenced was peripheral blood. This sequence originates from a man younger than 35 with active or convalescent COVID-19. This CDR3 is CASRGLAGQETQYF. In nucleotides, the CDR3 is TGCGCCTCCAGAGGGCTAGCGGGTCAAGAGACCCAGTACTTC.